This T cell receptor beta chain was recorded in a study of blood T cell repertoires in COVID-19. Study at large: Both acute and convalescent COVID-19 samples were obtained from the United States, Italy and Spain.

Here immunoSEQ multiplex PCR was the method, and the copy in TCRdb shows in-frame clones only, minus some. Among 30,000 to 40,000 clones listed, around 90% were seen once. V lost 5 bases to trimming and J lost 3 bases; unmatched junction nucleotides: 13. The CDR3 loop spans 16 amino acids. Germline V gives CDR1 MNHEY, CDR2 SVGEGT. The genes are TRBV6-2 or TRBV6-3 and TRBJ2-7; 7 positions agree with TRBD1. The origin of this receptor is a woman older than 75 with acute or convalescent COVID-19. Sample: peripheral blood. CDR3 DNA sequence: TGTGCCAGCAGTACCCGGGACAGCGACTTCCTCTACGAGCAGTACTTC. Translating gives CASSTRDSDFLYEQYF.